This entry lists 15 T cell receptor beta chains sequenced from one sample in a study of blood T cell repertoires in COVID-19. Using immunoSEQ multiplex PCR, the repertoire was profiled, and TCRdb retains in-frame clones only, with some absent. This table holds about 160,000 clones, around 80% found once. The sequenced material came from peripheral blood. The receptor source for this set is a man aged 55-75 years with acute or convalescent COVID-19.

The gene calls are TRBV5-1 and TRBJ2-2, with a tentative D call TRBD2 (6 bases). The V end lost 7 bases, the J end lost 3 bases, and 19 bases lay between the germline ends. In germline, CDR1 is SGHRS, CDR2 YFSETQ. This CDR3 has 16 residues. CDR3: CASLGKSGGDTGELFF. The CDR3 DNA sequence: TGCGCCAGCTTGGGGAAGTCAGGAGGGGACACCGGGGAGCTGTTTTTT.

This chain joins TRBV6-5 and TRBJ1-2; D call uncertain. The CDR3 is 14 amino acids. With 6 bases removed from V and 4 bases from J, the gap between germline ends came to 15 bases. Germline CDR1 reads MNHEY; CDR2 reads SVGAGI. CDR3 DNA sequence: TGTGCCAGCAGCTCGGGAGCGGGCCGCTATGGCTACACCTTC. It translates to CASSSGAGRYGYTF.

The chain recombines TRBV7-2 with TRBJ1-5; D gene ambiguous. The CDR3 is made up of 16 amino acids. Germline CDR1 reads SGHTA; CDR2 reads FQGNSA. V was cut by 5 bases and J by 2 bases, with 16 bases left in between. The CDR3 DNA follows: TGTGCCAGCAGCCCTCGGACTGGGAGGGGCAATCAGCCCCAGCATTTT. It specifies CASSPRTGRGNQPQHF.

The rearrangement uses TRBV7-8 and TRBJ1-3, with a possible D match to TRBD1 (5 bases). The CDR3 totals 16 residues. Germline V gene sequence: CDR1 SGHVS, CDR2 FQNEAQ. The V end was cut by 1 base, the J end by 3 bases, with 13 bases between. The CDR3 reads CASSLVGRGLGNTIYF. CDR3 bases: TGTGCCAGCAGCTTAGTTGGGAGGGGCCTTGGAAACACCATATATTTT.

On this clone: In the same sample, other DNA sequences code for this CDR3. The V and J genes are TRBV7-3 and TRBJ2-2, with a tentative D call TRBD2 (6 bases). The CDR3 covers 14 residues. The germline V and J ends were trimmed by 1 base and 6 bases, with 9 bases remaining between them. Germline V lookup: CDR1 SGHTA, CDR2 FQGTGA. The CDR3: CASSLMGGPGELFF. CDR3 nucleotide sequence: TGTGCCAGCAGCTTAATGGGGGGTCCCGGGGAGCTGTTTTTT. Complete variable domain (other parts from reference TRBV7-3 and TRBJ2-2): GAGVSQTPSNKVTEKGKYVELRCDPISGHTALYWYRQSLGQGPEFLIYFQGTGAADDSGLPNDRFFAVRPEGSVSTLKIQRTERGDSAVYLCASSLMGGPGELFFGEGSRLTVL.

This chain connects TRBV18 to TRBJ2-7; 12 nucleotides match TRBD1. Germline-derived CDR1 and CDR2 are KGHSH and LQKENI. V was pared by 3 bases and J by 6 bases, with 3 bases of the junction left unmatched. The CDR3 contains 14 residues. CDR3: CASSPGQGAVEQYF. The CDR3 DNA sequence: TGTGCCAGCTCACCGGGACAGGGGGCGGTCGAGCAGTACTTC.

The rearrangement links TRBV3-1 (or the pseudogene TRBV3-2) to TRBJ1-1, with D possibly being TRBD1 (5 bases). Germline V lookup: CDR1 LGHDT, CDR2 YNNKEL (reference sequence). The CDR3 runs to 15 residues. V was clipped by 0 bases and J by 0 bases, with 8 bases between them. The CDR3 region is CASSQETVLNTEAFF. In nucleotides, the CDR3 is TGTGCCAGCAGCCAAGAGACAGTGCTGAACACTGAAGCTTTCTTT.

The chain uses TRBV7-2 and TRBJ2-2, with 7 positions matching TRBD1. From germline, CDR1 is SGHTA and CDR2 FQGNSA. The length of the CDR3 is 17 residues. V trimming: 3 bases; J trimming: 4 bases; junction bases outside the gene matches: 11. This chain's CDR3 is CASSFIRSAGGTGELFF. In DNA, the CDR3 is TGTGCCAGCAGCTTTATAAGGTCGGCAGGGGGCACCGGGGAGCTGTTTTTT.

The rearrangement links TRBV24-1 to TRBJ2-5, with 9 bases matching TRBD2. The CDR3 has 14 residues. Germline V lookup: CDR1 KGHDR, CDR2 SFDVKD. J lost 5 bases, V lost 5 bases, and 5 bases had no gene match. CDR3: CATSGASGDETQYF. Written as DNA, the CDR3 is TGTGCCACCAGTGGAGCTAGCGGGGATGAGACCCAGTACTTC.

This clone has only one observation. The chain employs TRBV5-1 and TRBJ2-7; TRBD1 aligns across 7 bases. The CDR3 is made up of 13 amino acids. Per the germline V gene, CDR1 is SGHRS and CDR2 is YFSETQ. V gave up 4 bases and J gave up 3 bases; unmatched junction bases: 4. CDR3 sequence: CASSLGQDYEQYF. CDR3 DNA sequence: TGCGCCAGCAGCCTCGGACAGGACTACGAGCAGTACTTC.

V gene TRBV5-6 combines with J gene TRBJ1-5, with 8 bases aligning to TRBD1. Germline trimming cut 4 bases from V and 5 bases from J; bases unmatched to any gene: 8. The CDR3 covers 15 residues. The germline CDR1 and CDR2 sequences are SGHDT and YYEEEE. CDR3 DNA: TGTGCCAGCAGCCGGACCCAGGGGGCGGATCAGCCCCAGCATTTT. Translating gives CASSRTQGADQPQHF.

This clone was seen a handful of times. The rearrangement uses TRBV10-2 and TRBJ2-2, with D maybe TRBD1 (6 bases). V was pared by 7 bases and J by 6 bases, with 15 bases between. The CDR3 length is 14 residues. CDR1 is WSHSY, CDR2 SAAADI, per germline. The CDR3 bases are TGCGCCAGCACCTGGACAGTGCGCCCCGGGGAGCTGTTTTTT. Its protein is CASTWTVRPGELFF.

This sequence joins TRBV5-1 and TRBJ2-1; 9 bases are a match to TRBD2. The CDR3 length is 15 residues. V dropped 4 bases and J dropped 7; count of bases not matched to a gene: 9. Germline CDR1 reads SGHRS; CDR2 reads YFSETQ. Here the CDR3 DNA reads TGCGCCAGCAGCGAGGTCGCGGGGGGGCCTAATGAGCAGTTCTTC. Amino acid sequence: CASSEVAGGPNEQFF. Based on the CDR3 plus reference TRBV5-1 and TRBJ2-1, the full variable domain is KAGVTQTPRYLIKTRGQQVTLSCSPISGHRSVSWYQQTPGQGLQFLFEYFSETQRNKGNFPGRFSGRQFSNSRSEMNVSTLELGDSALYLCASSEVAGGPNEQFFGPGTRLTVL.

The rearrangement joins TRBV6-5 to TRBJ1-1, with 7 bases aligning to TRBD1. CDR3 length: 12 amino acids. Trimming removed 2 bases from V and 7 bases from J; junction bases left unmatched: 1. Germline V gene sequence: CDR1 MNHEY, CDR2 SVGAGI. CDR3 residues: CASSYGTDEAFF. The CDR3 region has the DNA TGTGCCAGCAGTTACGGGACAGATGAAGCTTTCTTT.

The rearrangement uses TRBV10-1 and TRBJ2-1; the D is unclear. The V gene lost 3 bases and the J gene lost 0 bases, with 12 bases spanning the gap. The CDR3 contains 16 residues. Germline lookup yields CDR1 WNHNN and CDR2 SYGVQD (reference sequence). CDR3 DNA sequence: TGCGCCAGCAGTGAATCCTCGGCTAGCTCCTACAATGAGCAGTTCTTC. It yields the protein CASSESSASSYNEQFF.